This T cell receptor (beta chain) is from a study of blood T cell repertoires in COVID-19. Trimming removed 4 bases from V and 7 bases from J; junction bases left unmatched: 8. The CDR3 length is 15 residues. Germline lookup yields CDR1 SGHKS and CDR2 YYEKEE (reference sequence). Sequenced by immunoSEQ multiplex PCR; TCRdb stores in-frame clones only, minus some. The sample lists about 390,000 clones, more than 70% occurring once. Source material: peripheral blood. The sequence was collected from an older woman with COVID-19, enrolled during active disease. The chain links TRBV5-5 to TRBJ2-1, with 10 bases lining up with TRBD1. The CDR3 bases are TGTGCCAGCAGCGTCCGGGACAGGGGCGAGAATGAGCAGTTCTTC. It specifies CASSVRDRGENEQFF.